Each of the 32 T cell receptor beta chains below was sequenced from the same sample in a study of breast tumors, draining lymph nodes, adjacent tissues. One entry per CDR3 protein, called by TCRdb with MiXCR from the multiplex PCR reads. The profile shows several thousand distinct CDR3 sequences, around 40% of them singletons. Source material: tumor-adjacent breast tissue. The source of these receptors is a female donor with breast cancer. Some clones in this sample may be carry-over from other donors' samples.

This clonotype has only one observation. The chain recombines TRBV20-1 with TRBJ1-5; 7 nucleotides match TRBD1. Trimming took 6 bases from V and 0 from J; bases not matched to a gene: 11. This CDR3 region has 16 residues. The germline gives CDR1 DFQATT, CDR2 SNEGSKA (reference sequence). The chain's CDR3 is CSAINRGTYSNQPQHF. CDR3 bases: TGCAGTGCAATTAACAGGGGAACGTATAGCAATCAGCCCCAGCATTTT.

Many counts were recorded for this clonotype. The chain uses TRBV27 and TRBJ2-3; D gene unclear. V lost 6 bases, J lost 0 bases, and 7 bases lay in between. This CDR3 contains 13 residues. The germline V gene encodes CDR1 MNHEY and CDR2 SMNVEV (reference sequence). CDR3 amino acids: CASRRSSTDTQYF. The CDR3 bases are TGTGCCAGCAGGAGGTCTAGCACAGATACGCAGTATTTT.

This chain connects TRBV5-8 to TRBJ2-7; 10 nucleotides line up with TRBD1. Germline CDR1 is SGHTS and CDR2 is YDEGEE. V gave up 0 bases and J gave up 6 bases; unmatched junction bases: 3. The CDR3 has 14 amino acids. CDR3 in DNA: TGTGCCAGCAGCTTGGGGACAGGGGGAAGCGAGCAGTACTTC. It yields the protein CASSLGTGGSEQYF.

The rearrangement joins TRBV20-1 to TRBJ2-1, with 8 bases aligning to TRBD2. This CDR3 has 14 residues. Germline trimming cut 3 bases from V and 1 base from J; bases unmatched to any gene: 2. CDR1 and CDR2 (germline): DFQATT, SNEGSKA (reference sequence). CDR3 nucleotides: TGCAGTGCTAGGGGCGGGAGGTCCTACAATGAGCAGTTCTTC. Translated: CSARGGRSYNEQFF.

Only one count was recorded for this clonotype. The rearrangement uses TRBV29-1 and TRBJ2-7; weak D call: TRBD2 (6 bases). The CDR3 covers 12 residues. Trimming pared 6 bases from V and 5 bases from J, leaving 14 bases between. Germline CDR1 SQVTM, CDR2 ANQGSEA. The CDR3 bases are TGCAGCGTCCAGCGGAGGGAAAACGAGCAGTACTTC. Protein: CSVQRRENEQYF.

Relative to its sample, this clonotype is medium-sized. This chain connects TRBV30 to TRBJ2-3, with D perhaps TRBD1 or TRBD2 (5 bases each). Per germline, CDR1 GTSNPN and CDR2 SVGIG (reference sequence). The CDR3 is made up of 14 amino acids. V lost 3 bases and J lost 6, with 16 bases in between. CDR3 bases: TGTGCCTGGAGCGGGGACCCTCGTCAGGATACGCAGTATTTT. This gives the protein CAWSGDPRQDTQYF.

This chain connects TRBV15 to TRBJ2-5; D might be TRBD1 (6 bases). Looked up from germline, CDR1 is LNHNV and CDR2 is YYDKDF (reference sequence). The V gene lost 9 bases and the J gene lost 4 bases, with 18 bases spanning the gap. The CDR3 is 14 residues long. CDR3 in DNA: TGTGCCACATCGCCCCAGGGGCCCCCAGAGACCCAGTACTTC. Protein: CATSPQGPPETQYF.

This sequence joins TRBV29-1 and TRBJ2-7; D is unclear. V was shortened by 7 bases and J by 5 bases, with 6 bases between the two germline ends. Germline V lookup: CDR1 SQVTM, CDR2 ANQGSEA. The CDR3 runs to 9 residues. Here the CDR3 DNA reads TGCAGCGGAGTTCACGAGCAGTACTTC. As protein: CSGVHEQYF.

This clonotype was seen many times. This chain connects TRBV28 to TRBJ1-2; D is perhaps TRBD1 (5 bases). The CDR3 length is 11 residues. The V gene lost 7 bases and the J gene lost 6 bases, with 9 bases spanning the gap. Germline CDR1 and CDR2: MDHEN and SYDVKM. The CDR3 region has the DNA TGTGCCAGCACGGGGGAGGATGGCTACACCTTC. This gives the protein CASTGEDGYTF.

By share, this clonotype counts as medium-sized. The V gene is TRBV24-1, the J gene TRBJ2-1; the D gene is possibly TRBD1 (6 bases). Germline V gives CDR1 KGHDR, CDR2 SFDVKD. Trimming shortened V by 4 bases and J by 0 bases, and 18 bases separated the two germline ends. CDR3 size: 18 residues. Here the CDR3 DNA reads TGTGCCACCAGTGAAAACGGGGTGACAGGCCGCTCCTACAATGAGCAGTTCTTC. This translates into CATSENGVTGRSYNEQFF.

This clonotype is deemed medium-sized. The V gene is TRBV20-1, the J gene TRBJ1-2, with a weak D call TRBD1 (5 bases). CDR1 is DFQATT, CDR2 SNEGSKA, per germline (reference sequence). The CDR3 is 13 residues long. V was clipped by 4 bases and J by 2 bases, with 11 bases between them. The CDR3 loop reads CSATLQENYGYTF. The CDR3 DNA sequence: TGCAGTGCTACACTACAGGAAAACTATGGCTACACCTTC.

The chain uses TRBV4-1 and TRBJ2-1; 8 nucleotides line up with TRBD1. Per the germline V gene, CDR1 is MGHRA and CDR2 is YSYEKL. This CDR3 region has 16 residues. The trim removed 4 bases at V and 5 bases at J, leaving 10 bases unmatched. The CDR3 region has the DNA TGCGCCAGCAGCCCATACCCGGGACAGGTCAACAATGAGCAGTTCTTC. Amino acid sequence: CASSPYPGQVNNEQFF.

The J gene is TRBJ2-1, the V gene TRBV14; D call uncertain. Germline V gene data show CDR1 as SGHDN and CDR2 as FVKESK. The V gene lost 4 bases and the J gene lost 1 base, with 5 bases spanning the gap. The CDR3 contains 13 residues. CDR3 region: CASSLNSYNEQFF. In DNA, the CDR3 is TGTGCCAGCAGCCTTAATTCCTACAATGAGCAGTTCTTC.

This CDR3 is CASSLDGGGQPQHF. For the CDR3, the DNA is TGTGCCAGCAGTTTAGACGGGGGTGGTCAGCCCCAGCATTTT. This chain joins TRBV28 and TRBJ1-5; perhaps TRBD1 as D (5 bases). Germline V gives CDR1 MDHEN, CDR2 SYDVKM. Trimming took off 2 bases at V and 6 bases at J, with 11 bases between the two ends. The CDR3 sequence is 14 residues long.

As concerns this clonotype: The conserved closing phenylalanine or tryptophan is absent in this CDR3, likely reflecting a read error. No DNA is shown, since the ends of the CDR3 on it are uncertain; the CDR3 is the one TCRdb lists. The chain is built from TRBV15 and TRBJ2-5; the DNA was not compared with TRBD1, the D call given in the table. Per the germline V gene, CDR1 is LNHNV and CDR2 is YYDKDF (reference sequence). Termini included, the CDR3 measures 14 amino acids. CDR3 region: CATSDRAGEETRYI.

The J gene is TRBJ2-7, the V gene TRBV30; TRBD2 might be the D (6 bases). Trimming cost V 2 bases and J 5 bases, with 13 bases left between them. Germline CDR1 and CDR2: GTSNPN and SVGIG (reference sequence). This CDR3 region has 13 residues. For the CDR3, the DNA is TGTGCCTGGAGTCGTACGTCTAGCGACGAGCAGTACTTC. Translation gives CAWSRTSSDEQYF.

At least ten counts were recorded for this clonotype. The CDR3 region is CASSLGLAGGETQYF. Here the CDR3 DNA reads TGCGCCAGCAGCTTGGGTCTAGCGGGAGGAGAGACCCAGTACTTC. The gene calls are TRBV5-1 and TRBJ2-5; 11 nucleotides align to TRBD2. The germline V gene encodes CDR1 SGHRS and CDR2 YFSETQ. The junction had 2 bases not matched to a gene; V was cut back by 0 bases and J by 4 bases. This CDR3 is 15 amino acids long.

The rearrangement links TRBV20-1 to TRBJ2-5, with TRBD2 matching 10 bases. J lost 1 base, V lost 3 bases, and 5 bases had no gene match. Per germline, CDR1 DFQATT and CDR2 SNEGSKA (reference sequence). This CDR3 has 15 residues. CDR3 sequence: CSASPLAGVQETQYF. The CDR3 nucleotides read TGCAGTGCTAGCCCCCTAGCGGGAGTCCAAGAGACCCAGTACTTC.

In its sample, this clonotype is medium-sized. The chain recombines TRBV19 with TRBJ1-6, with D unresolved. Between the trimmed V and J ends, which lost 6 bases and 2 bases, there was a span of 8 bases. The CDR3 contains 14 residues. Germline V gene lookup returns CDR1 LNHDA and CDR2 SQIVND (reference sequence). The CDR3 sequence: CASRPGTYNSPLHF. The CDR3 DNA is TGTGCCAGTAGACCCGGGACCTATAATTCACCCCTCCACTTT.

This clonotype appeared many times. The chain joins TRBV15 to TRBJ2-2; TRBD2 agrees at 11 bases. This CDR3 comprises 16 residues. V shed 4 bases, J shed 7 bases, and the junction held 8 bases outside the gene matches. The germline gives CDR1 LNHNV, CDR2 YYDKDF (reference sequence). The CDR3 DNA reads as TGTGCCACCAGCAAAACTAGCGGGAGTAGGGGCGGGGAGCTGTTTTTT. It translates to CATSKTSGSRGGELFF.

J is TRBJ1-1 and V is TRBV27; D gene unclear. In germline, CDR1 is MNHEY, CDR2 SMNVEV (reference sequence). The CDR3 is 16 amino acids. Deletions cut 1 base from V and 4 bases from J, with 16 bases between. As DNA, the CDR3 is TGTGCCAGCAGTTTATACCCACCTTCGGACCTCACTGAAGCTTTCTTT. Protein product: CASSLYPPSDLTEAFF.

This clonotype is termed medium-sized. This chain connects TRBV9 to TRBJ2-3; TRBD2 agrees at 8 bases. The CDR3 spans 19 residues. Germline trimming cut 4 bases from V and 0 bases from J; bases unmatched to any gene: 16. Germline CDR1 reads SGDLS; CDR2 reads YYNGEE. The CDR3: CASSPARAGVGTSTDTQYF. The DNA of the CDR3 is TGTGCCAGCAGCCCCGCCCGAGCGGGAGTTGGTACTAGCACAGATACGCAGTATTTT.

There are many counts of this clonotype. The chain has TRBV7-3 and TRBJ2-2; D may be TRBD1 or TRBD2 (5 bases each). CDR1 and CDR2 (germline): SGHTA, FQGTGA. Trimming stripped 5 bases from V and 6 bases from J, with 13 bases between. The CDR3 extends over 14 amino acids. CDR3 sequence reads: CASSPSGPPGELFF. The CDR3 DNA reads as TGTGCCAGCAGCCCATCGGGACCCCCCGGGGAGCTGTTTTTT. Drawing the rest from reference TRBV7-3 and TRBJ2-2, the complete variable domain is GAGVSQTPSNKVTEKGKYVELRCDPISGHTALYWYRQSLGQGPEFLIYFQGTGAADDSGLPNDRFFAVRPEGSVSTLKIQRTERGDSAVYLCASSPSGPPGELFFGEGSRLTVL.

This clonotype was seen repeatedly, ten times or more. V usage is TRBV15 and J usage is TRBJ1-4, with 7 positions matching TRBD1. The CDR3 loop spans 16 amino acids. Germline lookup yields CDR1 LNHNV and CDR2 YYDKDF (reference sequence). The J segment lost 7 bases and the V segment lost 0 bases, leaving 8 bases of the junction unmatched. Written as DNA, the CDR3 is TGTGCCACCAGCAGAGATCGGCCCGCAGGGGGTGAAAAACTGTTTTTT. It encodes CATSRDRPAGGEKLFF. Complete variable domain (other parts from reference TRBV15 and TRBJ1-4): DAMVIQNPRYQVTQFGKPVTLSCSQTLNHNVMYWYQQKSSQAPKLLFHYYDKDFNNEADTPDNFQSRRPNTSFCFLDIRSPGLGDTAMYLCATSRDRPAGGEKLFFGSGTQLSVL.

This clonotype was observed many times. The chain links TRBV4-2 to TRBJ2-3; TRBD2 is a possible D gene (5 bases). Trimming removed 0 bases at V and 1 base at J, with 14 bases between. Germline values: CDR1 LGHNA, CDR2 YNFKEQ. This CDR3 is 17 amino acids long. The CDR3 spells CASSQELALPGTDTQYF. The CDR3 nucleotides read TGTGCCAGCAGCCAAGAATTAGCGCTTCCCGGCACAGATACGCAGTATTTT.

This clonotype ranks as medium-sized (0.01 to 0.1%). This rearrangement joins TRBV5-6 to TRBJ1-2; maybe TRBD1 (5 bases). This CDR3 comprises 13 residues. Trimming removed 1 base at V and 2 bases at J, with 6 bases between. The germline V gene encodes CDR1 SGHDT and CDR2 YYEEEE. The CDR3 region is CASSLRDNYGYTF. CDR3 nucleotide sequence: TGTGCCAGCAGCTTGCGGGACAACTATGGCTACACCTTC.

A single count supports this clonotype. J is TRBJ2-7 and V is TRBV2; 8 bases match TRBD1. Trimming cost V 9 bases and J 2 bases; bases outside gene matches: 6. CDR1 SNHLY and CDR2 FYNNEI come from the germline V gene. The CDR3 has 13 amino acids. The CDR3 DNA reads as TGTGCCAGTACGGGACAGGCAACCTACGAGCAGTACTTC. Its protein is CASTGQATYEQYF.

The chain recombines TRBV20-1 with TRBJ1-2; D not resolved. Germline V gene lookup returns CDR1 DFQATT and CDR2 SNEGSKA (reference sequence). The CDR3 has 12 residues. V dropped 6 bases and J dropped 1 base, with 9 bases sitting between them. CDR3 sequence (DNA): TGCAGTGCCCATGGGAGTAACTATGGCTACACCTTC. Translation gives CSAHGSNYGYTF.

V usage is TRBV12-3 or TRBV12-4 and J usage is TRBJ2-3; 10 nucleotides match TRBD2. The CDR3 sequence is 14 residues long. V lost 3 bases and J lost 4; bases outside the gene matches: 1. The DNA of the CDR3 is TGTGCCAGCAGTTTCAGCGGGAGGGCAGATACGCAGTATTTT. Encoded protein: CASSFSGRADTQYF.

By share, this clonotype counts as medium-sized. V usage is TRBV7-9 and J usage is TRBJ2-2, with a tentative D call TRBD2 (6 bases). This CDR3 has 16 amino acids. Germline CDR1 and CDR2: SEHNR and FQNEAQ (reference sequence). Trimming removed 2 bases at V and 2 bases at J, with 12 bases between. The CDR3 sequence: CASSLYGTANTGELFF. CDR3 sequence (DNA): TGTGCCAGCAGCTTATATGGGACTGCAAACACCGGGGAGCTGTTTTTT.

This clonotype has a count of ten or more. The chain recombines TRBV9 with TRBJ2-2; D call uncertain. CDR3 size: 13 residues. Deletions cut 3 bases from V and 5 bases from J, with 8 bases between. The germline V gene encodes CDR1 SGDLS and CDR2 YYNGEE. The CDR3 here is CASSGSFTGELFF. The CDR3 nucleotides read TGTGCCAGCAGCGGGAGCTTTACCGGGGAGCTGTTTTTT. The full variable domain, its missing parts supplied by reference TRBV9 and TRBJ2-2, is DSGVTQTPKHLITATGQRVTLRCSPRSGDLSVYWYQQSLDQGLQFLIQYYNGEERAKGNILERFSAQQFPDLHSELNLSSLELGDSALYFCASSGSFTGELFFGEGSRLTVL.

In regard to this clonotype: This may be a read error, as it is one base from a much larger clone. The chain carries TRBV5-1 and TRBJ2-4; D gene ambiguous. The CDR3 is made up of 14 amino acids. CDR1 and CDR2 (germline): SGHRS, YFSETQ. The CDR3 sequence: CASSLSSSKNIQYF. The CDR3 DNA sequence: TGTGCCAGCAGCTTGAGTAGCAGCAAAAACATTCAGTACTTC.